Presented here are 21 T cell receptor beta chains from one specimen sequenced in a study of blood T cell repertoires in COVID-19 (dated by TCRdb to between 2020 and 2021). Libraries were constructed by the immunoSEQ multiplex PCR assay. The table was pulled from immuneACCESS by TCRdb, which kept in-frame rearrangements only. Such tables lose some clones; where checked, under half of the loss comes from unresolved V genes, and the rest has no known cause. Present in this sample are hundreds of thousands of clones, roughly 85% of which were seen just once. 13% of the sample goes to the ten largest clones. Sequenced material: peripheral blood. These receptors all come from a human donor in a cohort sampled during active COVID-19.

This sequence joins TRBV30 and TRBJ2-7; 9 bases align to TRBD1. Losses at the gene ends were 3 bases for V and 1 base for J; bases not matched to a gene: 10. This CDR3 is 16 amino acids long. Germline V gene sequence: CDR1 GTSNPN, CDR2 SVGIG (reference sequence). The CDR3 DNA follows: TGTGCCTGGAGGTCACCGGGACAGGGCCCTTCCTACGAGCAGTACTTC. This gives the protein CAWRSPGQGPSYEQYF.

The V call is TRBV4-3, the J call TRBJ2-1, with 11 nucleotides matching TRBD2. Losses at the gene ends were 0 bases for V and 10 bases for J; bases not matched to a gene: 5. The germline V gene encodes CDR1 LGHNA and CDR2 YSLEER. The CDR3 has 15 amino acids. The CDR3 coding sequence is TGCGCCAGCAGCCAAGAACTAGCGGGAGCTCAAGAGCAGTTCTTC. Its translation: CASSQELAGAQEQFF.

V usage is TRBV10-3 and J usage is TRBJ1-6; 7 nucleotides align to TRBD1. The V gene end was trimmed by 2 bases and the J gene end by 9 bases; junction bases not matched to a gene: 4. Germline V lookup: CDR1 ENHRY, CDR2 SYGVKD. This CDR3 spans 14 amino acids. The CDR3 DNA sequence: TGTGCCATCAGTGAGCGCAGGGACAGTTCACCCCTCCACTTT. Residues: CAISERRDSSPLHF.

V is TRBV2 and J is TRBJ2-7; 12 nucleotides line up with TRBD1. With 8 bases clipped from V and 5 bases from J, the junction kept 7 bases outside the gene matches. The CDR3 extends over 14 amino acids. CDR1 is SNHLY and CDR2 is FYNNEI in the germline V gene. CDR3 nucleotides: TGTGCCAGCGGCCGGGACAGGGGGCAAAACGAGCAGTACTTC. Its translation: CASGRDRGQNEQYF.

The chain has TRBV29-1 and TRBJ2-5; possible D gene TRBD2, 7 bases. The ends were cut back, 6 bases at V and 7 bases at J, with 24 bases in the middle. Germline CDR1 is SQVTM and CDR2 is ANQGSEA. CDR3 length: 15 residues. CDR3 amino acids: CSVGGHRESLGTQYF. In DNA, the CDR3 is TGCAGCGTGGGGGGGCACAGGGAGTCGCTGGGGACCCAGTACTTC.

This clone was picked up a small number of times. V usage is TRBV5-1 and J usage is TRBJ1-6; D is perhaps TRBD1 (6 bases). CDR1 and CDR2 (germline): SGHRS, YFSETQ. CDR3 size: 15 residues. Trimming pared 0 bases from V and 5 bases from J, leaving 9 bases between. CDR3 region: CASSLVAGDNSPLHF. CDR3 nucleotides: TGCGCCAGCAGCTTGGTCGCAGGGGATAATTCACCCCTCCACTTT.

The DNA for the CDR3 is TGTGCCAGCAGTGACGATGGTTGGGGGAGGCCAATGAACACTGAAGCTTTCTTT. Protein product: CASSDDGWGRPMNTEAFF. J is TRBJ1-1 and V is TRBV6-4; weak D call: TRBD1 (5 bases). V lost 2 bases and J lost 0, with 19 bases in between. The length of the CDR3 is 18 residues. Germline CDR1 and CDR2: MRHNA and SNTAGT.

The chain has TRBV1 and TRBJ2-7; TRBD1 reflects the table's D call only, with no check against the DNA. TRBV1 is given as a pseudogene. The CDR3 runs 17 residues. The CDR3 region has the DNA TGCACCAGCAGCCAAGCAGGGGCAACCCGCTTACCCTACGAGCAGTACTTC. It encodes CTSSQAGATRLPYEQYF.

CDR3 nucleotides: TGTGCCAGCAGCTCGGACAGGTGGACTCCAGATACGCAGTATTTT. It codes for CASSSDRWTPDTQYF. This sequence joins TRBV27 and TRBJ2-3; the match to TRBD1 covers 7 bases. Germline V gives CDR1 MNHEY, CDR2 SMNVEV (reference sequence). V lost 6 bases, J lost 4 bases, and 10 bases stayed unmatched. The CDR3 has 15 amino acids.

The chain joins TRBV7-9 to TRBJ1-4; the match to TRBD1 covers 8 bases. The CDR3 is 19 residues long. In germline, CDR1 is SEHNR, CDR2 FQNEAQ (reference sequence). V trimming: 1 base; J trimming: 7 bases; junction bases outside the gene matches: 17. The CDR3 bases are TGTGCCAGCAGCTTAGGAAGGGGGACAGGACGAAAAGAGAGTGAAAAACTGTTTTTT. Encoded protein: CASSLGRGTGRKESEKLFF.

V gene TRBV7-6 combines with J gene TRBJ2-7; TRBD1 matches at 9 bases. The trim removed 1 base at V and 4 bases at J, leaving 5 bases unmatched. The CDR3 is 15 residues long. CDR1 SGHVS and CDR2 FNYEAQ come from the germline V gene. CDR3 loop: CASSLGMGQGYEQYF. As DNA, the CDR3 is TGTGCCAGCAGCTTAGGTATGGGACAGGGTTACGAGCAGTACTTC.

This clone showed up just once. V and J are TRBV18 and TRBJ1-3; 8 nucleotides agree with TRBD1. Germline-derived CDR1 and CDR2 are KGHSH and LQKENI. Losses at the gene ends were 3 bases for V and 0 bases for J; bases not matched to a gene: 7. CDR3 length: 17 amino acids. This chain's CDR3 is CASSPVGGQASGNTIYF. CDR3 DNA sequence: TGTGCCAGCTCACCCGTCGGGGGACAGGCCTCTGGAAACACCATATATTTT. The entire variable domain, with the rest obtained from reference TRBV18 and TRBJ1-3, is as follows: NAGVMQNPRHLVRRRGQEARLRCSPMKGHSHVYWYRQLPEEGLKFMVYLQKENIIDESGMPKERFSAEFPKEGPSILRIQQVVRGDSAAYFCASSPVGGQASGNTIYFGEGSWLTVV.

V usage is TRBV27 and J usage is TRBJ1-1; the D gene is possibly TRBD1 (6 bases). V was clipped by 6 bases and J by 4 bases, with 18 bases between them. Germline V lookup: CDR1 MNHEY, CDR2 SMNVEV (reference sequence). CDR3 length: 15 residues. The CDR3 loop reads CASRLWGQIFTEAFF. The CDR3 DNA is TGTGCCAGCAGACTATGGGGGCAGATTTTCACTGAAGCTTTCTTT.

For the CDR3, the DNA is TGTGCCATCAGTCCAGGGGGAACTGAAGCTTTCTTT. Protein product: CAISPGGTEAFF. This chain connects TRBV10-3 to TRBJ1-1; 7 positions agree with TRBD1. J was trimmed by 5 bases and V by 5 bases; bases with no gene match: 2. Germline V gene data show CDR1 as ENHRY and CDR2 as SYGVKD. The CDR3 is 12 residues long.

The gene calls are TRBV28 and TRBJ2-5, with D perhaps matching TRBD1 (6 bases). Germline CDR1 and CDR2: MDHEN and SYDVKM. The CDR3 has 13 amino acids. Deletions cut 6 bases from V and 4 bases from J, with 12 bases between. The CDR3 reads CASRPGVGETQYF. CDR3 nucleotide sequence: TGTGCCAGCAGGCCAGGGGTGGGAGAGACCCAGTACTTC.

The rearrangement uses TRBV9 and TRBJ2-3, with a possible D match to TRBD1 (5 bases). V lost 1 base, J lost 5 bases, and 8 bases lay in between. The CDR3 contains 13 residues. Germline V gene data show CDR1 as SGDLS and CDR2 as YYNGEE. This CDR3 is CASSVKGVDTQYF. In nucleotides, the CDR3 is TGTGCCAGCAGCGTAAAAGGGGTAGATACGCAGTATTTT.

This clone was counted once. The chain recombines TRBV3-1 (or the pseudogene TRBV3-2) with TRBJ1-2; 7 nucleotides match TRBD1. The CDR3 has 13 amino acids. V gave up 4 bases and J gave up 7 bases; unmatched junction bases: 6. Germline values: CDR1 LGHDT, CDR2 YNNKEL (reference sequence). The CDR3 loop is CASSPTGVGGYTF. CDR3 in DNA: TGTGCCAGCAGCCCCACAGGGGTCGGTGGCTACACCTTC.

CDR3 protein: CASSRTDRTYGYTF. The CDR3 DNA reads TGTGCCAGCAGTAGAACGGACAGGACCTATGGCTACACCTTC. The chain couples TRBV28 to TRBJ1-2; 7 bases match TRBD1. Trimming removed 5 bases from V and 4 bases from J; junction bases left unmatched: 7. The length of the CDR3 is 14 residues. The germline CDR1 and CDR2 sequences are MDHEN and SYDVKM.

The table lists this clone with many counts. This chain links TRBV6-1 with TRBJ1-5; D remains ambiguous. CDR3 size: 13 residues. V was trimmed by 2 bases and J by 6 bases, leaving 8 bases between them. Germline V gives CDR1 MNHNS, CDR2 SASEGT. The CDR3: CASSEREAQPQHF. The CDR3, as DNA: TGTGCCAGCAGTGAAAGGGAGGCTCAGCCCCAGCATTTT.

Of note for this clone: A junction boundary mismatches the germline segment, possibly from a read error. The chain joins TRBV3-1 (or the pseudogene TRBV3-2) to TRBJ2-5; possibly TRBD1 for D (8 bases). The CDR3 consists of 12 residues. Germline V CDR1 and CDR2: LGHDT, YNNKEL (reference sequence). CDR3 nucleotides: TGTGCCAGCAGCCAAAACAGGGGGGGATTAGACTTC. Amino acids: CASSQNRGGLDF.

The chain has TRBV11-3 and TRBJ2-1, with 10 positions matching TRBD2. The CDR3 is 15 residues long. The germline gives CDR1 SGHNT, CDR2 YENEEA. The junction had 4 bases not matched to a gene; V was cut back by 6 bases and J by 2 bases. CDR3 nucleotide sequence: TGTGCCAGCAGTCGAGCGGGAGGGGCCTACAATGAGCAGTTCTTC. Its protein is CASSRAGGAYNEQFF. Looking up the rest from reference TRBV11-3 and TRBJ2-1 gives the full variable domain: EAGVVQSPRYKIIEKKQPVAFWCNPISGHNTLYWYLQNLGQGPELLIRYENEEAVDDSQLPKDRFSAERLKGVDSTLKIQPAELGDSAVYLCASSRAGGAYNEQFFGPGTRLTVL.